This T cell receptor beta chain was obtained from a study of early stage breast cancer tumors. Assay: immunoSEQ multiplex PCR; the TCRdb copy retains only in-frame clones and omits some. The repertoire holds tens of thousands of clones, with 75% to 95% as singletons. As for this clone: Its antigen is not known.

Study results and caveats: Compared with adjacent normal breast tissue, tumors showed 2 to 3-fold greater T cell density and higher clonality. Blood repertoires resembled normal breast more than tumor.

V was pared by 8 bases and J by 7 bases, with 15 bases between. The CDR3 has 14 amino acids. Germline V gene sequence: CDR1 SGHTA, CDR2 FQGNSA. The receptor was derived from a person aged 70 to 85 with breast cancer. The chain is built from TRBV7-2 and TRBJ1-6; weak D call: TRBD1 (5 bases). The sample consisted of blood. The CDR3 is CASEKAGLNSPLHF. DNA of the CDR3: TGTGCCAGCGAGAAGGCAGGGCTAAATTCACCCCTCCACTTT.